The 28 T cell receptor beta chains given below trace back to one sample, sequenced in a study of technical replicates of blood from four donors. TCRdb's copy holds only in-frame clones and misses some; the assay was immunoSEQ multiplex PCR. Among about 80,000 clones, around nine tenths were seen once, and the ten largest hold about 0.38%. The specimen sequenced was T cells isolated from PBMCs. These receptors were collected from a human donor in good health.

The rearrangement links TRBV2 to TRBJ2-3; 8 nucleotides agree with TRBD2. CDR3 length: 15 amino acids. Germline V gene data show CDR1 as SNHLY and CDR2 as FYNNEI. The V gene end was trimmed by 8 bases and the J gene end by 3 bases; junction bases not matched to a gene: 10. The CDR3 sequence is CASLPGRGRTDTQYF. The CDR3 DNA reads as TGTGCCAGCCTCCCCGGGAGGGGTAGGACAGATACGCAGTATTTT.

The rearrangement joins TRBV28 to TRBJ2-7; 11 bases are a match to TRBD1. There are 14 residues in the CDR3. Losses at the gene ends were 6 bases for V and 3 bases for J; bases not matched to a gene: 4. CDR1 is MDHEN and CDR2 is SYDVKM in the germline V gene. CDR3 amino acids: CASRGTGGGYEQYF. Here the CDR3 DNA reads TGTGCCAGCAGGGGGACAGGGGGGGGCTACGAGCAGTACTTC.

This rearrangement joins TRBV29-1 to TRBJ2-3, with 8 positions matching TRBD2. V lost 7 bases, J lost 1 base, and 10 bases stayed unmatched. Looked up from germline, CDR1 is SQVTM and CDR2 is ANQGSEA. There are 15 residues in the CDR3. The CDR3 coding sequence is TGCAGCGCTGATCTAGCCGGGAGGGGCACAGATACGCAGTATTTT. Amino acid sequence: CSADLAGRGTDTQYF.

The genes are TRBV7-9 and TRBJ2-2; TRBD1 matches at 9 bases. The germline gives CDR1 SEHNR, CDR2 FQNEAQ (reference sequence). The CDR3 is 14 residues long. J was trimmed by 7 bases and V by 5 bases; bases with no gene match: 5. The DNA of the CDR3 is TGTGCCAGCAGCCTGGGACAGGGAAACGGGGAGCTGTTTTTT. Amino acid sequence: CASSLGQGNGELFF.

This chain links TRBV5-6 with TRBJ2-5, with 12 bases lining up with TRBD2. V was pared by 0 bases and J by 5 bases, with 2 bases of the junction left unmatched. The CDR3 has 15 amino acids. The germline gives CDR1 SGHDT, CDR2 YYEEEE. In DNA form, the CDR3 reads TGTGCCAGCAGCTTGGGACTAGCGGGAGAGGAGACCCAGTACTTC. As protein: CASSLGLAGEETQYF.

This chain joins TRBV6-9 and TRBJ1-5; 7 bases are shared with TRBD1. Germline V gene lookup returns CDR1 MNHGY and CDR2 SVAAGI. The CDR3 runs to 13 residues. The V gene end was trimmed by 11 bases and the J gene end by 4 bases; junction bases not matched to a gene: 8. CDR3 in DNA: TGTGCCGCCAGGACAGGAGGGAATCAGCCCCAGCATTTT. It specifies CAARTGGNQPQHF.

This chain links TRBV18 with TRBJ2-7; possible D gene TRBD1, 5 bases. V was pared by 3 bases and J by 3 bases, with 9 bases between. Germline CDR1 and CDR2: KGHSH and LQKENI. CDR3 length: 13 residues. The CDR3: CASSPAGIYEQYF. The CDR3 DNA is TGTGCCAGCTCACCTGCAGGGATCTACGAGCAGTACTTC.

This clone came up once. The chain couples TRBV29-1 to TRBJ1-2; D is unclear. Germline CDR1 is SQVTM and CDR2 is ANQGSEA. V lost 5 bases and J lost 3, with 4 bases in between. The CDR3 is 10 amino acids. CDR3 sequence: CSVSDYGYTF. The CDR3 bases are TGCAGCGTTTCAGACTATGGCTACACCTTC.

The chain carries TRBV6-6 and TRBJ1-1; possibly TRBD1 for D (5 bases). Germline loops: CDR1 MNHNY, CDR2 SVGAGI (reference sequence). V dropped 0 bases and J dropped 0 bases, with 8 bases sitting between them. This CDR3 contains 15 residues. This CDR3 reads CASSYSGVMNTEAFF. In DNA, the CDR3 is TGTGCCAGCAGTTACTCAGGGGTCATGAACACTGAAGCTTTCTTT.

This chain links TRBV5-4 with TRBJ1-1, with D hard to call. CDR1 and CDR2 (germline): SGHNT, YYREEE (reference sequence). Between the trimmed V and J ends, which lost 0 bases and 0 bases, there was a span of 9 bases. This CDR3 is 15 amino acids long. The CDR3 nucleotides read TGTGCCAGCAGCTTGGCCGATCAGATGAACACTGAAGCTTTCTTT. It encodes CASSLADQMNTEAFF.

The chain employs TRBV25-1 and TRBJ2-4; TRBD1 is a possible D gene (5 bases). V lost 1 base to trimming and J lost 8 bases, with 12 bases between them. CDR1 is MGHDK and CDR2 is SYGVNS in the germline V gene. The CDR3 covers 14 residues. The CDR3 is CASSEFVGVDIQYF. CDR3 coding DNA: TGTGCCAGCAGTGAATTCGTAGGGGTGGACATTCAGTACTTC.

The chain has TRBV10-1 and TRBJ1-4; TRBD1 matches at 8 bases. V dropped 0 bases and J dropped 6; count of bases not matched to a gene: 3. Germline V gives CDR1 WNHNN, CDR2 SYGVQD (reference sequence). The CDR3 totals 15 residues. CDR3 bases: TGCGCCAGCAGTGAGTCGAGGACAGGGCATGAAAAACTGTTTTTT. Its protein product is CASSESRTGHEKLFF.

The chain has TRBV10-3 and TRBJ2-7, with 8 bases lining up with TRBD1. Per germline, CDR1 ENHRY and CDR2 SYGVKD. This CDR3 is 15 amino acids long. V shed 10 bases, J shed 0 bases, and the junction held 11 bases outside the gene matches. CDR3 region: CATRETGASSYEQYF. The CDR3 DNA is TGTGCCACTCGCGAGACAGGGGCGAGCTCCTACGAGCAGTACTTC.

V usage is TRBV6-1 and J usage is TRBJ2-5; 8 positions agree with TRBD2. V lost 1 base to trimming and J lost 3 bases; unmatched junction nucleotides: 10. This CDR3 has 17 residues. The germline V gene encodes CDR1 MNHNS and CDR2 SASEGT. The CDR3 loop is CASSEGIAGSGKETQYF. CDR3 nucleotide sequence: TGTGCCAGCAGTGAAGGGATAGCGGGATCAGGGAAAGAGACCCAGTACTTC.

The chain is built from TRBV29-1 and TRBJ2-7; 10 bases are a match to TRBD2. Germline values: CDR1 SQVTM, CDR2 ANQGSEA. This CDR3 spans 12 amino acids. J lost 10 bases, V lost 5 bases, and 8 bases had no gene match. The CDR3 reads CSVWLAGDPQYF. In DNA form, the CDR3 reads TGCAGCGTTTGGCTAGCGGGAGATCCCCAGTACTTC.

The chain uses TRBV30 and TRBJ2-1; 7 bases line up with TRBD2. From germline, CDR1 is GTSNPN and CDR2 SVGIG (reference sequence). V gave up 2 bases and J gave up 8 bases; unmatched junction bases: 6. The CDR3 length is 13 residues. CDR3 in DNA: TGTGCCTGGAGTCTCGGCGGGAGTGATGAGCAGTTCTTC. Its translation: CAWSLGGSDEQFF. Full variable domain (outside the CDR3, taken from reference TRBV30 and TRBJ2-1): SQTIHQWPATLVQPVGSPLSLECTVEGTSNPNLYWYRQAAGRGLQLLFYSVGIGQISSEVPQNLSASRPQDRQFILSSKKLLLSDSGFYLCAWSLGGSDEQFFGPGTRLTVL.

The V gene is TRBV4-2, the J gene TRBJ2-2; perhaps TRBD2 as D (6 bases). CDR1 is LGHNA and CDR2 is YNFKEQ in the germline V gene. The CDR3 contains 16 residues. V lost 1 base and J 2 bases, leaving 11 bases between the germline ends. CDR3 nucleotides: TGTGCCAGCAGCCAAGGTTCGGGGGTTAACACCGGGGAGCTGTTTTTT. It encodes CASSQGSGVNTGELFF.

The chain joins TRBV5-8 to TRBJ1-2; D remains ambiguous. From germline, CDR1 is SGHTS and CDR2 YDEGEE. V dropped 1 base and J dropped 6 bases, with 10 bases sitting between them. CDR3 size: 13 residues. Here the CDR3 DNA reads TGTGCCAGCAGCTTGCAGCTGACTAATGGCTACACCTTC. Amino acid sequence: CASSLQLTNGYTF.

The J gene is TRBJ2-1, the V gene TRBV6-1, with 11 nucleotides matching TRBD2. V lost 2 bases and J lost 2; bases outside the gene matches: 2. Germline loops: CDR1 MNHNS, CDR2 SASEGT. The CDR3 sequence is 16 residues long. CDR3 DNA: TGTGCCAGCAGTGAACTAGCGGGAGGTACCTACAATGAGCAGTTCTTC. Encoded protein: CASSELAGGTYNEQFF.

This chain links TRBV25-1 with TRBJ1-4; D ambiguous. This CDR3 contains 14 residues. Deletions cut 7 bases from V and 0 bases from J, with 9 bases between. Germline loops: CDR1 MGHDK, CDR2 SYGVNS. The CDR3 loop is CASTTHATNEKLFF. CDR3 DNA sequence: TGTGCCAGCACCACACATGCAACTAATGAAAAACTGTTTTTT.

The chain joins TRBV13 to TRBJ2-7, with 11 bases fitting TRBD1. The CDR3 extends over 14 amino acids. V lost 3 bases, J lost 6 bases, and 4 bases stayed unmatched. Germline V gives CDR1 PRHDT, CDR2 FYEKMQ (reference sequence). CDR3 region: CASSFGTGGSEQYF. The CDR3 nucleotides are TGTGCCAGCAGCTTCGGGACAGGGGGATCCGAGCAGTACTTC. Full variable domain (outside the CDR3, taken from reference TRBV13 and TRBJ2-7): AAGVIQSPRHLIKEKRETATLKCYPIPRHDTVYWYQQGPGQDPQFLISFYEKMQSDKGSIPDRFSAQQFSDYHSELNMSSLELGDSALYFCASSFGTGGSEQYFGPGTRLTVT.

The chain uses TRBV6-1 and TRBJ1-2; tentative D call: TRBD1 (5 bases). CDR1 is MNHNS and CDR2 is SASEGT in the germline V gene. Trimming removed 4 bases at V and 1 base at J, with 7 bases between. The CDR3 extends over 13 amino acids. In DNA form, the CDR3 reads TGTGCCAGCAGTGCGACAGTTAACTATGGCTACACCTTC. Translating gives CASSATVNYGYTF.

The chain is built from TRBV15 and TRBJ1-1; D is unclear. The V gene's germline CDR1 is LNHNV and CDR2 YYDKDF (reference sequence). V dropped 3 bases and J dropped 1 base, with 9 bases sitting between them. The CDR3 is made up of 14 amino acids. The CDR3: CATSRPGGNTEAFF. CDR3 in DNA: TGTGCCACCAGCAGGCCCGGCGGGAACACTGAAGCTTTCTTT.

This rearrangement joins TRBV9 to TRBJ2-7; 9 bases align to TRBD2. Unmatched junction bases numbered 17, after V lost 2 bases and J lost 2 bases. Germline CDR1 reads SGDLS; CDR2 reads YYNGEE. This CDR3 comprises 19 residues. The CDR3 DNA reads as TGTGCCAGCAGCGTCCAGGCTAGCGGGGCCGACGGGTTAGCCTACGAGCAGTACTTC. This encodes CASSVQASGADGLAYEQYF. The variable domain in full, completed from reference TRBV9 and TRBJ2-7, reads DSGVTQTPKHLITATGQRVTLRCSPRSGDLSVYWYQQSLDQGLQFLIQYYNGEERAKGNILERFSAQQFPDLHSELNLSSLELGDSALYFCASSVQASGADGLAYEQYFGPGTRLTVT.

The chain links TRBV21-1 to TRBJ1-1; the table's D call of TRBD1 was not tested on the DNA. TRBV21-1 is an annotated pseudogene. CDR3 length: 21 amino acids. The CDR3 reads CASSLKNGLAGQGVCDTEAFF. CDR3 nucleotides: TGTGCCAGCAGCCTAAAAAATGGCCTCGCGGGACAGGGGGTATGCGACACTGAAGCTTTCTTT.

The CDR3 nucleotides read TGTGCCAGCAGTTTATACCCCGGGAACACTGAAGCTTTCTTT. Translated, it gives CASSLYPGNTEAFF. The chain employs TRBV27 and TRBJ1-1; D gene unclear. Trimming left V 1 base short and J 1 base short, with 7 bases between. This CDR3 region has 14 residues. Per the germline V gene, CDR1 is MNHEY and CDR2 is SMNVEV (reference sequence).

CDR3 in amino acids: CASSQEGDNEQFF. The CDR3 DNA reads as TGCGCCAGCAGCCAAGAAGGGGACAATGAGCAGTTCTTC. The rearrangement joins TRBV4-1 to TRBJ2-1; a possible D gene is TRBD1 (5 bases). The CDR3 is 13 residues long. Germline V gives CDR1 MGHRA, CDR2 YSYEKL. V was pared by 0 bases and J by 5 bases, with 5 bases between.

This chain links TRBV7-8 with TRBJ2-5; 12 bases map to TRBD1. The CDR3 is 15 amino acids. Germline CDR1 and CDR2: SGHVS and FQNEAQ. After removal of 4 bases from V and 5 bases from J, the junction contained 5 bases not matched to a gene. The chain's CDR3 is CASSWGQGARETQYF. The CDR3 DNA reads TGTGCCAGCAGCTGGGGACAGGGGGCACGGGAGACCCAGTACTTC.